The 29 T cell receptor beta chains in this list originate from one sample, sequenced in a study of blood T cell repertoires in COVID-19. The table came from immunoSEQ multiplex PCR; TCRdb's copy has only in-frame clones and leaves some out. This sample has about 89,000 clones; more than 80% occur once, and the top ten carry 15% to 20%. Specimen: peripheral blood. The receptors originated from an elderly woman with acute or convalescent COVID-19.

This chain connects TRBV3-1 (or the pseudogene TRBV3-2) to TRBJ2-3; D is possibly TRBD1 (6 bases). The germline V gene has CDR1 LGHDT and CDR2 YNNKEL (reference sequence). The V and J ends lost 3 bases and 0 bases respectively, with 13 bases between them. CDR3 size: 16 residues. The CDR3 region is CASSHQGITSTDTQYF. CDR3 DNA sequence: TGTGCCAGCAGCCATCAGGGGATAACTAGCACAGATACGCAGTATTTT.

This sequence joins TRBV4-2 and TRBJ1-2; D unclear. The CDR3 has 13 residues. Looked up from germline, CDR1 is LGHNA and CDR2 is YNFKEQ. Trimming removed 0 bases from V and 6 bases from J, with 8 bases in between. This CDR3 reads CASSQDLEDGYTF. CDR3 nucleotide sequence: TGTGCCAGCAGCCAAGACTTAGAGGATGGCTACACCTTC.

The chain uses TRBV18 and TRBJ1-5; 8 positions match TRBD1. This CDR3 has 13 amino acids. Germline values: CDR1 KGHSH, CDR2 LQKENI. Trimming removed 8 bases from V and 10 bases from J; junction bases left unmatched: 10. The CDR3 region has the DNA TGTGCCAGCACTGAAACAGGGGGAGGACCCCAGCATTTT. The encoded protein is CASTETGGGPQHF.

This rearrangement joins TRBV10-3 to TRBJ2-7; TRBD1 matches 9 bases. CDR1 and CDR2 from the germline V gene are ENHRY and SYGVKD. This CDR3 region has 14 residues. Trimming removed 6 bases from V and 3 bases from J; junction bases left unmatched: 6. The CDR3 DNA reads as TGTGCCATCAGCCGGACAGGGGCCCTCTACGAGCAGTACTTC. Its protein product is CAISRTGALYEQYF.

The rearrangement links TRBV11-1 to TRBJ2-4; no firm D call. Germline CDR1 SGHAT, CDR2 FQDESV (reference sequence). The CDR3 runs to 16 residues. The V gene lost 5 bases and the J gene lost 0 bases, with 14 bases spanning the gap. The CDR3 loop reads CASSDTEKLAKNIQYF. The CDR3 DNA is TGTGCCAGCAGCGATACTGAGAAACTAGCCAAAAACATTCAGTACTTC.

The V call is TRBV2, the J call TRBJ1-2; 8 bases fit TRBD1. CDR1 is SNHLY, CDR2 FYNNEI, per germline. The CDR3 loop spans 15 amino acids. The V segment lost 5 bases and the J segment 2 bases; nucleotides outside the gene matches: 7. CDR3 sequence (DNA): TGTGCCAGCAGTCCTCGGACAGGGCTGAACTATGGCTACACCTTC. Its translation: CASSPRTGLNYGYTF.

The chain carries TRBV9 and TRBJ2-1; 11 bases are a match to TRBD2. CDR1 SGDLS and CDR2 YYNGEE come from the germline V gene. CDR3 length: 18 residues. V dropped 0 bases and J dropped 2; count of bases not matched to a gene: 7. The CDR3 sequence is CASSVALAGVGTYNEQFF. The CDR3 DNA sequence: TGTGCCAGCAGCGTAGCACTAGCGGGAGTAGGAACCTACAATGAGCAGTTCTTC.

CDR3 sequence: CASSAGQAYTEAFF. The CDR3 DNA reads as TGTGCCAGCAGTGCCGGACAGGCGTACACTGAAGCTTTCTTT. The rearrangement joins TRBV2 to TRBJ1-1; TRBD1 agrees at 7 bases. The germline V gene encodes CDR1 SNHLY and CDR2 FYNNEI. The CDR3 has 14 residues. Trimming removed 4 bases from V and 3 bases from J; junction bases left unmatched: 5.

The V gene is TRBV6-6, the J gene TRBJ1-6; 7 bases are a match to TRBD1. The CDR3 is made up of 14 amino acids. Trimming cost V 7 bases and J 8 bases; bases outside gene matches: 8. Germline V gene data show CDR1 as MNHNY and CDR2 as SVGAGI (reference sequence). CDR3 coding DNA: TGTGCCAGCACTGTGACAGGGCTCCATTCACCCCTCCACTTT. It encodes CASTVTGLHSPLHF.

This rearrangement joins TRBV7-2 to TRBJ2-1; 8 bases match TRBD1. Germline assignment: CDR1 SGHTA and CDR2 FQGNSA. After removal of 5 bases from V and 7 bases from J, the junction contained 13 bases not matched to a gene. The CDR3 spans 16 residues. The CDR3 DNA follows: TGTGCCAGCAGCCTAAGGGCCGGGACAGGACTTAATGAGCAGTTCTTC. The encoded protein is CASSLRAGTGLNEQFF.

The rearrangement uses TRBV15 and TRBJ1-1; 9 bases agree with TRBD1. The CDR3 contains 17 residues. The J segment lost 1 base and the V segment lost 2 bases, leaving 8 bases of the junction unmatched. Germline V lookup: CDR1 LNHNV, CDR2 YYDKDF (reference sequence). The CDR3 protein is CATSRIGLGQGNTEAFF. CDR3 DNA sequence: TGTGCCACCAGCAGAATAGGCTTGGGACAGGGGAACACTGAAGCTTTCTTT.

The chain is built from TRBV7-8 and TRBJ2-1; 10 positions agree with TRBD1. The J segment lost 3 bases and the V segment lost 5 bases, leaving 4 bases of the junction unmatched. Germline V gives CDR1 SGHVS, CDR2 FQNEAQ. The CDR3 covers 15 residues. DNA of the CDR3: TGTGCCAGCAGCCGGGACAGGGGAGGCTACAATGAGCAGTTCTTC. It specifies CASSRDRGGYNEQFF.

The CDR3 is CASSKSPGTEAFF. Written as DNA, the CDR3 is TGCGCCAGCAGCAAAAGCCCGGGTACTGAAGCTTTCTTT. This chain joins TRBV5-1 and TRBJ1-1; D gene uncertain. Trimming cost V 4 bases and J 5 bases, with 12 bases left between them. CDR1 SGHRS and CDR2 YFSETQ come from the germline V gene. The CDR3 has 13 residues.

Written as DNA, the CDR3 is TGTGCCAGCTCACCACCGGGACAGGGAACCATATCATATGGCTACACCTTC. It translates to CASSPPGQGTISYGYTF. V and J are TRBV18 and TRBJ1-2; 9 bases match TRBD1. The CDR3 runs 17 residues. Germline CDR1 is KGHSH and CDR2 is LQKENI. The ends lost 0 bases at V and 5 bases at J; junction bases unmatched: 10.

This clone was counted a few times. The rearrangement links TRBV5-4 to TRBJ1-6; 11 bases line up with TRBD1. The germline CDR1 and CDR2 sequences are SGHNT and YYREEE (reference sequence). The CDR3 contains 16 residues. J was trimmed by 10 bases and V by 4 bases; bases with no gene match: 10. The CDR3 bases are TGTGCCAGCAGCCCCCGGACAGGGGGCGTCGGCTCACCCCTCCACTTT. This sequence encodes CASSPRTGGVGSPLHF.

The rearrangement uses TRBV18 and TRBJ1-5; 8 bases line up with TRBD1. The CDR3 sequence is 17 residues long. V lost 6 bases, J lost 0 bases, and 10 bases stayed unmatched. Germline CDR1 is KGHSH and CDR2 is LQKENI. Here the CDR3 reads CASSGLTGAYSNQPQHF. Written as DNA, the CDR3 is TGTGCCAGCTCGGGGTTGACAGGGGCTTATAGCAATCAGCCCCAGCATTTT.

The V and J genes are TRBV4-1 and TRBJ2-1; D gene unclear. The V gene lost 1 base and the J gene lost 1 base, with 8 bases spanning the gap. The CDR3 contains 15 residues. Germline CDR1 and CDR2: MGHRA and YSYEKL. DNA for the CDR3: TGCGCCAGCAGCCAAGCATACTCATCCTACAATGAGCAGTTCTTC. This gives the protein CASSQAYSSYNEQFF.

The chain is built from TRBV13 and TRBJ2-7; D might be TRBD2 (6 bases). The V and J ends lost 5 bases and 3 bases respectively, with 11 bases between them. Germline CDR1 is PRHDT and CDR2 is FYEKMQ (reference sequence). There are 13 residues in the CDR3. CDR3 in amino acids: CASSPAGGYEQYF. The CDR3 coding sequence is TGTGCCAGCAGCCCAGCCGGGGGCTACGAGCAGTACTTC.

V and J are TRBV14 and TRBJ1-2; the D is unclear. The length of the CDR3 is 13 residues. Trimming cost V 3 bases and J 4 bases, with 9 bases left between them. Looked up from germline, CDR1 is SGHDN and CDR2 is FVKESK. CDR3 sequence: CASSHGPSYGYTF. For the CDR3, the DNA is TGTGCCAGCAGCCATGGGCCTTCCTATGGCTACACCTTC. The full variable domain, its missing parts supplied by reference TRBV14 and TRBJ1-2, is EAGVTQFPSHSVIEKGQTVTLRCDPISGHDNLYWYRRVMGKEIKFLLHFVKESKQDESGMPNNRFLAERTGGTYSTLKVQPAELEDSGVYFCASSHGPSYGYTFGSGTRLTVV.

In DNA, the CDR3 is TGTGCCACCAGTGTCTCCGGACAGGGCGGGGAGCTGTTTTTT. Its translation: CATSVSGQGGELFF. This chain joins TRBV24-1 and TRBJ2-2; 8 positions match TRBD1. V trimming: 5 bases; J trimming: 7 bases; junction bases outside the gene matches: 5. CDR3 length: 14 amino acids. CDR1 is KGHDR and CDR2 is SFDVKD in the germline V gene.

This sequence joins TRBV7-9 and TRBJ1-2; the D gene is possibly TRBD1 (6 bases). V shed 7 bases and J shed 1 base, with 13 bases lying between them. This CDR3 has 14 amino acids. CDR1 is SEHNR, CDR2 FQNEAQ, per germline (reference sequence). The CDR3 sequence is CASTRGGVNYGYTF. As DNA, the CDR3 is TGTGCCAGCACGCGAGGGGGGGTTAACTATGGCTACACCTTC.

The chain carries TRBV4-1 and TRBJ2-3; 9 bases align to TRBD2. Losses at the gene ends were 0 bases for V and 5 bases for J; bases not matched to a gene: 12. The CDR3 runs to 18 residues. Looked up from germline, CDR1 is MGHRA and CDR2 is YSYEKL. The chain's CDR3 is CASSQDPVAGGVQDTQYF. CDR3 bases: TGCGCCAGCAGCCAAGATCCAGTGGCGGGAGGGGTTCAAGATACGCAGTATTTT.

The V call is TRBV6-5, the J call TRBJ2-1, with TRBD1 matching over 10 bases. There are 14 residues in the CDR3. The junction had 5 bases not matched to a gene; V was cut back by 7 bases and J by 5 bases. Germline V CDR1 and CDR2: MNHEY, SVGAGI. The CDR3 spells CASIRDRGNNEQFF. The CDR3 DNA is TGTGCCAGCATCCGGGACAGGGGCAACAATGAGCAGTTCTTC.

The rearrangement uses TRBV11-2 and TRBJ1-6, with 7 bases aligning to TRBD1. This CDR3 spans 15 amino acids. Trimming took 3 bases from V and 4 from J; bases not matched to a gene: 3. From germline, CDR1 is SGHAT and CDR2 FQNNGV. The CDR3 loop reads CASSFPGQYNSPLHF. CDR3 DNA: TGTGCCAGCAGCTTCCCGGGACAGTATAATTCACCCCTCCACTTT.

This clone was detected once. The chain couples TRBV2 to TRBJ2-1; 7 nucleotides match TRBD1. Per germline, CDR1 SNHLY and CDR2 FYNNEI. This CDR3 is built from 15 residues. V shed 6 bases and J 7 bases; nucleotides not matched to a gene: 12. As DNA, the CDR3 is TGTGCCAGCAGCACAGGGACAGCCCAGGTTAATGAGCAGTTCTTC. Its translation: CASSTGTAQVNEQFF.

V usage is TRBV6-6 and J usage is TRBJ2-7; 11 bases are a match to TRBD1. Germline CDR1 reads MNHNY; CDR2 reads SVGAGI (reference sequence). J gave up 6 bases and V 6 bases, and 4 bases lay outside the gene matches. This CDR3 contains 13 residues. In nucleotides, the CDR3 is TGTGCCAGCAGCCCCGGGACAGGGGGCGAGCAGTACTTC. Its translation: CASSPGTGGEQYF.

The V gene is TRBV6-7, the J gene TRBJ2-1; 8 bases match TRBD2. TRBV6-7 is an ORF, and what it does is uncertain. CDR3 size: 15 residues. V trimming: 0 bases; J trimming: 15 bases; junction bases outside the gene matches: 13. Here the CDR3 DNA reads TGTGCCAGCAGTTACTCGAGAGAAGGTAGCGGGAACAGGTTCTTC. Translating gives CASSYSREGSGNRFF.

The V and J genes are TRBV11-2 and TRBJ2-7; 11 nucleotides line up with TRBD2. CDR3 size: 19 residues. In germline, CDR1 is SGHAT, CDR2 FQNNGV. The V gene end was trimmed by 4 bases and the J gene end by 4 bases; junction bases not matched to a gene: 18. The CDR3 DNA is TGTGCCAGCAGCTCGCAGGGCACCGGGACTAGCGGAACCCTTTACGAGCAGTACTTC. Translation: CASSSQGTGTSGTLYEQYF. Variable domain in full (rest from reference TRBV11-2 and TRBJ2-7): EAGVAQSPRYKIIEKRQSVAFWCNPISGHATLYWYQQILGQGPKLLIQFQNNGVVDDSQLPKDRFSAERLKGVDSTLKIQPAKLEDSAVYLCASSSQGTGTSGTLYEQYFGPGTRLTVT.

This rearrangement joins TRBV10-1 to TRBJ2-5, with a weak D call TRBD2 (5 bases). CDR3 length equals 13 residues. Germline V lookup: CDR1 WNHNN, CDR2 SYGVQD (reference sequence). Trimming took 0 bases from V and 9 from J, leaving 11 bases between them. In DNA, the CDR3 is TGCGCCAGCAGTGAGTCCAGCCAGAGGGCCCAGTACTTC. It codes for CASSESSQRAQYF.